A selection of T cell receptor beta chains follows, all from one sample in a study of T cell responses to AZD1222 COVID-19 vaccine. TCRdb's table, derived via immunoSEQ multiplex PCR, lists solely in-frame clones and lacks some. The sample yields approximately 130,000 clones, roughly 85% seen once. The sequenced sample was peripheral blood, obtained 28 days after the second dose of the MenACWY control vaccine. Receptors originate from an adult who received the MenACWY meningococcal vaccine as a control. Each CDR3 is given with its conserved first and last residue. Fields, in order: CDR3 DNA, CDR3 protein, D gene, V gene, J gene, clone size. The D gene is left open where the match is weak. Size tells how often a clone was seen (once, few, many) or the class of an expanded clone, and some rows leave it out.

cdr3_nt: TGCGCCAGCAGCCACAAGACAGCTAGCACAGATACGCAGTATTTT
cdr3_aa: CASSHKTASTDTQYF
d_call: .
v_call: TRBV4-1
j_call: TRBJ2-3
clone_size: few

cdr3_nt: TGTGCCAGTAAAAAGGCTCACAGCACAGATACGCAGTATTTT
cdr3_aa: CASKKAHSTDTQYF
d_call: .
v_call: TRBV7-2
j_call: TRBJ2-3
clone_size: .

cdr3_nt: TGTGCCTGGAACAGGGCAACCACAGATACGCAGTATTTT
cdr3_aa: CAWNRATTDTQYF
d_call: .
v_call: TRBV30
j_call: TRBJ2-3
clone_size: .

cdr3_nt: TGTGCCAGTAGCATCCTAGGTGCGGGAGGCACTGAAGCTTTCTTT
cdr3_aa: CASSILGAGGTEAFF
d_call: .
v_call: TRBV19
j_call: TRBJ1-1
clone_size: few

cdr3_nt: TGTGCCAGCAGCCTCATACCCTTAGATGGCGGCTACACCTTC
cdr3_aa: CASSLIPLDGGYTF
d_call: .
v_call: TRBV3-1/TRBV3-2
j_call: TRBJ1-2
clone_size: few

cdr3_nt: TGCAGTGCTAGTCACTCGACAGATACGCAGTATTTT
cdr3_aa: CSASHSTDTQYF
d_call: .
v_call: TRBV20-1
j_call: TRBJ2-3
clone_size: once

cdr3_nt: TGTGCCAGCAGCTCCCAGGGGTACCAAGAGACCCAGTACTTC
cdr3_aa: CASSSQGYQETQYF
d_call: .
v_call: TRBV11-2
j_call: TRBJ2-5
clone_size: .

cdr3_nt: TGTGCCAGCAGCTTGGGACATCCTAAAAACATTCAGTACTTC
cdr3_aa: CASSLGHPKNIQYF
d_call: .
v_call: TRBV5-6
j_call: TRBJ2-4
clone_size: .

cdr3_nt: TGCGCCAGCAGCCAACCGACAGGGAACTATGGCTACACCTTC
cdr3_aa: CASSQPTGNYGYTF
d_call: TRBD1
v_call: TRBV4-1
j_call: TRBJ1-2
clone_size: .

cdr3_nt: TGTGCCAGCAGCCCTCGGCTAGCGGGTGAAAGAAGAGATACGCAGTATTTT
cdr3_aa: CASSPRLAGERRDTQYF
d_call: TRBD2
v_call: TRBV11-3
j_call: TRBJ2-3
clone_size: .

cdr3_nt: TGTGCCAGCAGTTTAGAGGCACTTGAAGCTTTCTTT
cdr3_aa: CASSLEALEAFF
d_call: .
v_call: TRBV12-3/TRBV12-4
j_call: TRBJ1-1
clone_size: .

cdr3_nt: TGTGCCAGCAGCTTAGCGACCTTCGTGCGGGACGGAGAGACCCAGTACTTC
cdr3_aa: CASSLATFVRDGETQYF
d_call: .
v_call: TRBV7-8
j_call: TRBJ2-5
clone_size: .

cdr3_nt: TGTGCCACCAGTGACAACGACAGGAACACTGAAGCTTTCTTT
cdr3_aa: CATSDNDRNTEAFF
d_call: .
v_call: TRBV24-1
j_call: TRBJ1-1
clone_size: .

cdr3_nt: TGCGCCAGCAGCTTGGCCGGGCAGGGCGATGGCTACACCTTC
cdr3_aa: CASSLAGQGDGYTF
d_call: .
v_call: TRBV5-1
j_call: TRBJ1-2
clone_size: .

cdr3_nt: TGCGCCAGCAGCCTCGGAGGAAAAGGGTCACCCCTCCACTTT
cdr3_aa: CASSLGGKGSPLHF
d_call: .
v_call: TRBV5-1
j_call: TRBJ1-6
clone_size: .

cdr3_nt: TGTGCCAGCAGTCCATCGACTAGCGGGGGGTGGGAGACCCAGTACTTC
cdr3_aa: CASSPSTSGGWETQYF
d_call: TRBD2
v_call: TRBV7-8
j_call: TRBJ2-5
clone_size: .

cdr3_nt: TGTGCCAGCAGTTTAATCGGGGAAGAGACCCAGTACTTC
cdr3_aa: CASSLIGEETQYF
d_call: .
v_call: TRBV12-3/TRBV12-4
j_call: TRBJ2-5
clone_size: .

cdr3_nt: TGTGCCAGCAGTCCACTAGCGGGATATACGCAGTATTTT
cdr3_aa: CASSPLAGYTQYF
d_call: TRBD2
v_call: TRBV2
j_call: TRBJ2-3
clone_size: .

cdr3_nt: TGTGCCACCAGTGACACAGGCAGACACAATAACTATGGCTACACCTTC
cdr3_aa: CATSDTGRHNNYGYTF
d_call: .
v_call: TRBV24-1
j_call: TRBJ1-2
clone_size: .

cdr3_nt: TGCGCCAGCACCAAGGGGGGGAGCTACGAGCAGTACTTC
cdr3_aa: CASTKGGSYEQYF
d_call: .
v_call: TRBV5-1
j_call: TRBJ2-7
clone_size: .

cdr3_nt: TGTGCCAGCAGCGCCCGGGACGGCTATGGCTACACCTTC
cdr3_aa: CASSARDGYGYTF
d_call: .
v_call: TRBV9
j_call: TRBJ1-2
clone_size: .

cdr3_nt: TGTGCCAGCAGTTTGCTGGCGAGAGGGGGGCTCATGAACACTGAAGCTTTCTTT
cdr3_aa: CASSLLARGGLMNTEAFF
d_call: .
v_call: TRBV28
j_call: TRBJ1-1
clone_size: .

cdr3_nt: TGTGCCAGCAGCCTAACACTAGCTGCAGATACGCAGTATTTT
cdr3_aa: CASSLTLAADTQYF
d_call: .
v_call: TRBV11-2
j_call: TRBJ2-3
clone_size: .

cdr3_nt: TGTGCCAGCAGCTTAGTTGGCGAGACCCAGTACTTC
cdr3_aa: CASSLVGETQYF
d_call: .
v_call: TRBV5-5
j_call: TRBJ2-5
clone_size: .

cdr3_nt: TGTGCCAGCAGTAGGGCCGCTGGCGGGGGGGCGTCCCAGTACTTC
cdr3_aa: CASSRAAGGGASQYF
d_call: TRBD2
v_call: TRBV2
j_call: TRBJ2-5
clone_size: .

cdr3_nt: TGTGCCAGTCGACTCAGACAGGGGGCATATGAGCAGTTCTTC
cdr3_aa: CASRLRQGAYEQFF
d_call: TRBD1
v_call: TRBV19
j_call: TRBJ2-1
clone_size: .

cdr3_nt: TGTGCCAGCTCCCCCGGGACAGATAATTCACCCCTCCACTTT
cdr3_aa: CASSPGTDNSPLHF
d_call: TRBD1
v_call: TRBV18
j_call: TRBJ1-6
clone_size: .

cdr3_nt: TGTGCCAGCAGCTTGCCCGGGACAACATCATTT
cdr3_aa: CASSLPGTTSF
d_call: .
v_call: TRBV5-6
j_call: TRBJ1-1
clone_size: once

cdr3_nt: TGTGCCAGCAGTTACGGGTCAGGGGGCACTGGAAACACCATATATTTT
cdr3_aa: CASSYGSGGTGNTIYF
d_call: TRBD1
v_call: TRBV6-5
j_call: TRBJ1-3
clone_size: .

cdr3_nt: TGTGCCAGCAGCAAAGCGCCGGGGGGTTGGACAGCAGCCAATGAAAAACTGTTTTTT
cdr3_aa: CASSKAPGGWTAANEKLFF
d_call: .
v_call: TRBV21-1
j_call: TRBJ1-4
clone_size: .

cdr3_nt: TGTGCCAGCAGCCAAGCCGCGGGACAGGAAAATTCACCCCTCCACTTT
cdr3_aa: CASSQAAGQENSPLHF
d_call: TRBD1
v_call: TRBV4-2
j_call: TRBJ1-6
clone_size: .

cdr3_nt: TGTGCCAGCAGCTTCAAATTAAAGGTCGGCACCGGGGAGCTGTTTTTT
cdr3_aa: CASSFKLKVGTGELFF
d_call: .
v_call: TRBV7-8
j_call: TRBJ2-2
clone_size: .

cdr3_nt: TGCGCCAGCAGCCCAGGACAGGGGGGAAGCAATCAGCCCCAGCATTTT
cdr3_aa: CASSPGQGGSNQPQHF
d_call: TRBD1
v_call: TRBV5-1
j_call: TRBJ1-5
clone_size: few

cdr3_nt: TGTGCCAGCAGCCATGTCGGAGGTAGCACAGATACGCAGTATTTT
cdr3_aa: CASSHVGGSTDTQYF
d_call: .
v_call: TRBV7-3
j_call: TRBJ2-3
clone_size: .